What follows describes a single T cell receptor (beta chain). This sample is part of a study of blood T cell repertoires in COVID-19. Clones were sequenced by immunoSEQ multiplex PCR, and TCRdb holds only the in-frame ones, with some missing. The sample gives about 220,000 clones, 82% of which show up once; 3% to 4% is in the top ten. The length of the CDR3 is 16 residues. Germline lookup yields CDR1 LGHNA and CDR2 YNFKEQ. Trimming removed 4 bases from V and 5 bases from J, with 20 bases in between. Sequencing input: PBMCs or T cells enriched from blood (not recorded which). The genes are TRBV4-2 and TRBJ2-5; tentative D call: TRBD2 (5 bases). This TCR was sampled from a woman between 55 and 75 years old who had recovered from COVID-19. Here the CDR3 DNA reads TGTGCCAGCAGCCCCTTGGAAAGCGGCTTCCCGGAGACCCAGTACTTC. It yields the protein CASSPLESGFPETQYF.